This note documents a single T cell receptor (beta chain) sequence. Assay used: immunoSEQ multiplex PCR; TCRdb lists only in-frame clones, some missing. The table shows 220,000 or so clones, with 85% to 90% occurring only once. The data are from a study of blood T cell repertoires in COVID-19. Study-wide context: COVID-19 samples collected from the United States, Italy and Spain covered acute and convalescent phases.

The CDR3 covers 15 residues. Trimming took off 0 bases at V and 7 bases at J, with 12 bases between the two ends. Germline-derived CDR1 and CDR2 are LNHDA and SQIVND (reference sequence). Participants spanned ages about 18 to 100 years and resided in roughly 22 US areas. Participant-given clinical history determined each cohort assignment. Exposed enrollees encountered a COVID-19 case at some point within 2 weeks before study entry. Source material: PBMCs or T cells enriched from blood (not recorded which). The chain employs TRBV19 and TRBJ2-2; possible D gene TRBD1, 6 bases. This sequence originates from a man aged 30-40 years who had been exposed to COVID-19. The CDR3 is CASSIDTGRYGELFF. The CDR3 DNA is TGTGCCAGTAGTATAGACACAGGGCGGTACGGGGAGCTGTTTTTT.